Listed below are T cell receptor beta chains from one sample, sequenced in a study of beta chain features in type 1 diabetes. Sequenced by immunoSEQ multiplex PCR; TCRdb stores in-frame clones only, minus some. The table records 250,000 or so clones, approximately 15% of them present only once. What was sequenced was naive CD4+ T cells from blood. The receptor set was obtained from a man aged 25 to 40 with type 1 diabetes. CDR3s include the opening cysteine and the closing phenylalanine or tryptophan. Each record gives: D gene, V gene, J gene, clone size, CDR3 DNA, CDR3 protein. D genes are given only for firm matches. Not all rows give a size; the values are once, few, many and, for expanded clones, a class.

TRBD1	TRBV6-1	TRBJ1-5	.	TGTGCCAGCAGGGAACCGGGACAGCTTTTCGGGCCCCAGCATTTT	CASREPGQLFGPQHF
.	TRBV30	TRBJ1-1	.	TGTGCCTGGAGTGTGGGGGGAGCGGACACTGAAGCTTTCTTT	CAWSVGGADTEAFF
.	TRBV7-9	TRBJ2-1	few	TGTGCCAGCAGCCCTTCGGGGACTTTCGGCAAGCAGTTCTTC	CASSPSGTFGKQFF
.	TRBV11-2	TRBJ2-6	few	TGTGCCAGCAGAGCACTCCTTGCCTCTGGGGCCAACGTCCTGACTTTC	CASRALLASGANVLTF
TRBD1	TRBV29-1	TRBJ2-5	.	TGCAGCGCCGGCCTGGGACAGGGGGGGGAGACCCAGTACTTC	CSAGLGQGGETQYF
.	TRBV9	TRBJ1-3	.	TGTGCCAGCAGCGTAGGGGACATATCAAACACCATATATTTT	CASSVGDISNTIYF
.	TRBV6-1	TRBJ2-7	.	TGTGCCAGCAGTTCGCCCAGGGGATATTACGAGCAGTACTTC	CASSSPRGYYEQYF
TRBD1	TRBV5-1	TRBJ2-3	.	TGCGCCAGCAGCTTGATGCCCAGGGGGAGCACAGATACGCAGTATTTT	CASSLMPRGSTDTQYF
.	TRBV4-1	TRBJ2-5	.	TGCGCCAGCAGCCGGACAGGGAGGGCCCAAGAGACCCAGTACTTC	CASSRTGRAQETQYF
TRBD1	TRBV5-1	TRBJ2-7	.	TGCGCCAGCAGCTTGGGGACAGGGGGCTTCTACGAGCAGTACTTC	CASSLGTGGFYEQYF
.	TRBV7-9	TRBJ1-2	few	TGTGCCAGCAGCACCGGGGGAGACTATGGCTACACCTTC	CASSTGGDYGYTF
.	TRBV19	TRBJ2-1	.	TGTGCCAGTAGCGCCGGGTCCTCTGTAGACAATGAGCAGTTCTTC	CASSAGSSVDNEQFF
.	TRBV30	TRBJ1-1	few	TGTGCCTGGCGGGGACAGAACACTGAAGCTTTCTTT	CAWRGQNTEAFF
TRBD2	TRBV25-1	TRBJ2-5	once	TGTGCCAGCAGTGAAGGAAATAGCGGGAGGAGGGAGACCCAGTACTTC	CASSEGNSGRRETQYF
TRBD1	TRBV18	TRBJ1-2	.	TGTGCCAGCTCACAAAATTTGGACAGGAACTATGGCTACACCTTC	CASSQNLDRNYGYTF
.	TRBV5-6	TRBJ2-1	.	TGTGCCAGGATTCCGAGCTCTGCCTACAATGAGCAGTTCTTC	CARIPSSAYNEQFF
.	TRBV15	TRBJ1-1	.	TGTGCCACCAGCAGAGTCGCCCGGGATACTGAAGCTTTCTTT	CATSRVARDTEAFF
TRBD2	TRBV5-1	TRBJ2-7	.	TGCGCCAGCAGCTTGACAAGCGGGAGGACCTACGAGCAGTACTTC	CASSLTSGRTYEQYF
TRBD1	TRBV4-1	TRBJ2-5	few	TGCGCCAGCAGCCAGGGGCTGGGACAGGGTCAAGAGACCCAGTACTTC	CASSQGLGQGQETQYF
.	TRBV9	TRBJ1-2	few	TGTGCCAGCAGCCCAGACACTCGGGGCTACACCTTC	CASSPDTRGYTF
TRBD1	TRBV9	TRBJ1-1	few	TGTGCCAGCAGCGTCGACCTCGGGACAGGAGGAACTGAAGCTTTCTTT	CASSVDLGTGGTEAFF
TRBD1	TRBV5-4	TRBJ2-7	.	TGTGCCAGCAGCCGTTCCGGGACAGGGGCCTACGAGCAGTACTTC	CASSRSGTGAYEQYF
TRBD2	TRBV9	TRBJ2-3	.	TGTGCCAGCAGCATTAGCGGGACCGCAACAGATACGCAGTATTTT	CASSISGTATDTQYF
.	TRBV5-4	TRBJ2-1	.	TGTGCCAGCAGCTTCGAGAATGAGCAGTTCTTC	CASSFENEQFF
TRBD2	TRBV19	TRBJ2-1	few	TGTGCCAGCACACTACTAGCGGGAGGGATGAATGAGCAGTTCTTC	CASTLLAGGMNEQFF
TRBD1	TRBV5-1	TRBJ2-3	.	TGCGCCAGCAGCCTGAAACGGACAGGGGCCATCACAGATACGCAGTATTTT	CASSLKRTGAITDTQYF
.	TRBV30	TRBJ2-1	few	TGTGCCTGGAGTTGGGGGCAGGGAAAAATCTTC	CAWSWGQGKIF
TRBD1	TRBV9	TRBJ1-2	.	TGTGCCAGCAGCGGACCAAACAGGGGAGGTGGCTACACCTTC	CASSGPNRGGGYTF
TRBD1	TRBV30	TRBJ1-1	.	TGTGCCTGGACCCTGACAGGGGGCTGGAACACTGAAGCTTTCTTT	CAWTLTGGWNTEAFF
TRBD1	TRBV9	TRBJ2-6	few	TGTGCCAGCAGCACCCGCATCTCACTGACAGGGAACGGGGCCAACGTCCTGACTTTC	CASSTRISLTGNGANVLTF
TRBD1	TRBV5-1	TRBJ1-2	few	TGCGCCAGCAGCATCCGGACAGGGGGCAACTATGGCTACACCTTC	CASSIRTGGNYGYTF
TRBD1	TRBV5-1	TRBJ1-2	.	TGCGCCAGCAGCGTCTACAGGGGCGAGTCGTATGGCTACACCTTC	CASSVYRGESYGYTF
TRBD2	TRBV6-5	TRBJ2-3	few	TGTGCCAGCAGTCTGGGACTAGCGGGAAGGTATACGCAGTATTTT	CASSLGLAGRYTQYF
.	TRBV29-1	TRBJ2-5	.	TGCAGCGCTCGCCGTGCGTATCAAGAGACCCAGTACTTC	CSARRAYQETQYF
.	TRBV5-4	TRBJ2-1	.	TGTGCCAGCAGCTTGGCCAGAGGGGGAGGGTCCTACAATGAGCAGTTCTTC	CASSLARGGGSYNEQFF
.	TRBV25-1	TRBJ1-1	.	TGTGCCAGCCACGGGTCCAGTTTAGAAGCTTTCTTT	CASHGSSLEAFF
TRBD2	TRBV5-1	TRBJ2-5	few	TGCGCCAGCAGCTGGGGGGACTATGAAGAGACCCAGTACTTC	CASSWGDYEETQYF
.	TRBV9	TRBJ2-1	.	TGTGCCAGCAGCGTAGACAGAGATAATGAGCAGTTCTTC	CASSVDRDNEQFF
.	TRBV6-1	TRBJ1-1	.	TGTGCCAGCAGTGTGAGACCGGCCAGGGGCGGCACTGAAGCTTTCTTT	CASSVRPARGGTEAFF
TRBD1	TRBV7-9	TRBJ2-3	.	TGTGCCAGCAGCGCGACAGGGGGCCCAGATACGCAGTATTTT	CASSATGGPDTQYF
.	TRBV7-2	TRBJ2-3	few	TGTGCCAGCAGCTTAGGGCGCCGGGAGTTTGCAGATACGCAGTATTTT	CASSLGRREFADTQYF
TRBD1	TRBV28	TRBJ1-5	few	TGTGCCAGCAGTTTAGCGTGGAGGGGGCGACTCGGGAATCAGCCCCAGCATTTT	CASSLAWRGRLGNQPQHF
TRBD2	TRBV5-1	TRBJ2-3	.	TGCGCCAGCAGCCCCCCGGGACTAGCGGGATCAGATACGCAGTATTTT	CASSPPGLAGSDTQYF